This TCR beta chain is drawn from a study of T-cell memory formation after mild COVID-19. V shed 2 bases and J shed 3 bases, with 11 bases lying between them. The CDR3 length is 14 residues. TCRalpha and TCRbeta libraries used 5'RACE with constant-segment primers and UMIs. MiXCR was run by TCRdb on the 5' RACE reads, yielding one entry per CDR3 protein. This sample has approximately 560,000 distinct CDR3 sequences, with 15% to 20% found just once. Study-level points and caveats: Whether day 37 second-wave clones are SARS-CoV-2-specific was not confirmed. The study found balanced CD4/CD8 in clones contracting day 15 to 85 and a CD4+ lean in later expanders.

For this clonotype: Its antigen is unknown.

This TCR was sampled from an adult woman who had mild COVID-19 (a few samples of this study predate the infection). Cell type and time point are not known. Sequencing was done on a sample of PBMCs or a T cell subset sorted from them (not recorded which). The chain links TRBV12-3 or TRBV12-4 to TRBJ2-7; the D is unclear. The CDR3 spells CASSLTADYYEQYF. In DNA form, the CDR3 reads TGTGCCAGCAGTTTAACAGCCGATTACTACGAGCAGTACTTC.